This is a list of T cell receptor beta chains from one sample in a study of blood T cells in healthy people across ages. TCRdb called the 5' RACE reads again in MiXCR, with one record for every CDR3 protein. In the table there are roughly 2 million distinct CDR3 sequences, roughly 50% of which are singletons. Sequences were obtained from blood. The receptors derive from a woman aged 40 to 50 in good health. CDR3s include the opening cysteine and the closing phenylalanine or tryptophan. The D gene is left open where the match is weak. Clone sizes are given selectively: once, few, many, or a class where the clone is expanded.

clone size: -; V gene: TRBV15; D gene: -; J gene: TRBJ2-5; CDR3 protein: CATSEGSGTGQETQYF; CDR3 DNA: TGTGCCACCAGCGAGGGCTCGGGGACCGGTCAAGAGACCCAGTACTTC
clone size: few; V gene: TRBV7-9; D gene: TRBD1; J gene: TRBJ2-7; CDR3 protein: CASSLDRDREDEQYF; CDR3 DNA: TGTGCCAGCAGCTTAGACCGGGACAGGGAAGACGAGCAGTACTTC
clone size: -; V gene: TRBV6-1; D gene: -; J gene: TRBJ2-3; CDR3 protein: CASRRRQDTQYF; CDR3 DNA: TGTGCCAGCAGGCGTCGGCAAGATACGCAGTATTTT
clone size: -; V gene: TRBV25-1; D gene: -; J gene: TRBJ1-4; CDR3 protein: CASSEVGRGGEKLFF; CDR3 DNA: TGTGCCAGCAGTGAGGTCGGCAGGGGTGGGGAAAAACTGTTTTTT
clone size: -; V gene: TRBV4-3; D gene: TRBD1; J gene: TRBJ2-3; CDR3 protein: CASSQDTGESDTQYF; CDR3 DNA: TGCGCCAGCAGCCAAGATACAGGGGAGTCAGATACGCAGTATTTT
clone size: -; V gene: TRBV27; D gene: -; J gene: TRBJ1-2; CDR3 protein: CASSMQRGANYGYTF; CDR3 DNA: TGTGCCAGCAGTATGCAGAGGGGAGCTAACTATGGCTACACCTTC
clone size: -; V gene: TRBV20-1; D gene: TRBD1; J gene: TRBJ2-3; CDR3 protein: CSAPTGGNADTQYF; CDR3 DNA: TGCAGTGCCCCGACAGGGGGCAACGCAGATACGCAGTATTTT
clone size: -; V gene: TRBV9; D gene: TRBD2; J gene: TRBJ2-3; CDR3 protein: CASSVEAGVITDTQYF; CDR3 DNA: TGTGCCAGCAGCGTAGAGGCGGGGGTCATCACAGATACGCAGTATTTT
clone size: -; V gene: TRBV7-2; D gene: TRBD2; J gene: TRBJ2-3; CDR3 protein: CASSPGTGTSGGGLGQYF; CDR3 DNA: TGTGCCAGCAGCCCTGGGACCGGGACTAGCGGGGGGGGATTGGGGCAGTATTTT
clone size: -; V gene: TRBV4-2; D gene: TRBD2; J gene: TRBJ2-5; CDR3 protein: CASSILAGGVNEQYF; CDR3 DNA: TGTGCCAGCAGCATTCTAGCGGGAGGAGTTAATGAGCAGTACTTC
clone size: -; V gene: TRBV4-2; D gene: TRBD1; J gene: TRBJ2-3; CDR3 protein: CASSQGTGAVGDTQYF; CDR3 DNA: TGTGCCAGCAGCCAGGGGACAGGAGCTGTCGGGGATACGCAGTATTTT
clone size: -; V gene: TRBV27; D gene: -; J gene: TRBJ1-2; CDR3 protein: CASRGIYGYTF; CDR3 DNA: TGTGCCAGCCGGGGGATCTATGGCTACACCTTC
clone size: -; V gene: TRBV5-6; D gene: -; J gene: TRBJ1-6; CDR3 protein: CASSFYRSPLHF; CDR3 DNA: TGTGCCAGCAGCTTCTATAGGTCACCCCTCCACTTT
clone size: -; V gene: TRBV2; D gene: TRBD1; J gene: TRBJ2-7; CDR3 protein: CAIGQGTYEQYF; CDR3 DNA: TGTGCCATTGGACAGGGGACCTACGAGCAGTACTTC
clone size: -; V gene: TRBV14; D gene: -; J gene: TRBJ2-3; CDR3 protein: CASSQGGNAGTQYF; CDR3 DNA: TGTGCCAGCAGCCAAGGGGGGAATGCGGGTACGCAGTATTTT
clone size: -; V gene: TRBV15; D gene: TRBD2; J gene: TRBJ2-3; CDR3 protein: CATSPRLAADTQYF; CDR3 DNA: TGTGCCACCAGCCCTCGACTAGCGGCAGATACGCAGTATTTT
clone size: -; V gene: TRBV5-1; D gene: TRBD2; J gene: TRBJ2-7; CDR3 protein: CASRSAGLATYNEQYF; CDR3 DNA: TGCGCCAGCAGGTCCGCGGGACTAGCGACCTACAATGAGCAGTACTTC
clone size: few; V gene: TRBV6-2/TRBV6-3; D gene: -; J gene: TRBJ2-7; CDR3 protein: CASSYSRMPGNEQYF; CDR3 DNA: TGTGCCAGCAGTTACTCGAGAATGCCGGGTAACGAGCAGTACTTC
clone size: -; V gene: TRBV15; D gene: TRBD1; J gene: TRBJ1-2; CDR3 protein: CATSEARDRGIGYTF; CDR3 DNA: TGTGCCACCAGCGAAGCGCGGGACAGGGGGATCGGCTACACCTTC
clone size: -; V gene: TRBV20-1; D gene: -; J gene: TRBJ1-1; CDR3 protein: CSADRQNTEAFF; CDR3 DNA: TGCAGTGCCGACAGGCAGAACACTGAAGCTTTCTTT
clone size: -; V gene: TRBV27; D gene: -; J gene: TRBJ2-1; CDR3 protein: CAGRSRGRTGGRNEQFF; CDR3 DNA: TGTGCCGGCAGGTCGAGGGGGCGAACGGGGGGGCGCAATGAGCAGTTCTTC